This is a list of T cell receptor beta chains from one sample in a study of T cell changes during pregnancy in multiple sclerosis. Using immunoSEQ multiplex PCR, the repertoire was profiled, and TCRdb retains in-frame clones only, with some absent. The sample has under 70,000 clones, 91% seen once; the top ten hold approximately 2%. The sample in question was peripheral blood, obtained in the third trimester of pregnancy. The source of these receptors is a female donor in good health, enrolled as a control in a pregnancy study. Each CDR3 is given without its conserved first and last residue.

v_gene	j_gene	CDR3aa
TRBV27	TRBJ1-6	ASSAAGVFGSPLH
TRBV13	TRBJ1-1	ASSLVVARGTEAF
TRBV6-9	TRBJ2-3	ASIQKESTDTQY
TRBV15	TRBJ1-6	ATSRDPGSGNSPLH
TRBV19	TRBJ2-7	ASSIRVGGVYEQY
TRBV7-8	TRBJ2-7	ASSLNRLTYEQY
TRBV6-5	TRBJ1-2	ASSYSGAEPGYT
TRBV25-1	TRBJ2-1	ASTRDRGEDEQF
TRBV4-1	TRBJ2-7	ASSLTGTGVYEQY
TRBV14	TRBJ2-5	ASSQGPRRETQY
TRBV11-3	TRBJ2-4	ASSLVVQAGGINIQY
TRBV6-5	TRBJ2-7	ASSYSEQGVGEQY
TRBV6-5	TRBJ1-4	ASSPGTEKLF
TRBV19	TRBJ1-5	ASSVTGGGQPQH
TRBV28	TRBJ1-5	ASRRDRRGDQDFYSNQPQH
TRBV9	TRBJ1-3	ASSSTLDRISGNTIY
TRBV7-8	TRBJ1-4	ASSKYSGVDEKLF
TRBV5-1	TRBJ2-2	ASSLWGDTGELF
TRBV18	TRBJ1-5	ASSPGGGNQPQH
TRBV4-2	TRBJ2-1	ASSPLSGANNEQF
TRBV28	TRBJ1-1	ASSLGHMNTEAF
TRBV19	TRBJ2-1	ASASKGADQYNEQF
TRBV9	TRBJ2-1	ASSATPGLSYNEQF
TRBV4-1	TRBJ1-1	ASSQVPFAIGTGGFKAF
TRBV6-4	TRBJ2-3	ASKGQEVTDTQY
TRBV2	TRBJ2-7	ASSLAGTYEQY
TRBV5-1	TRBJ2-4	ASSPDRAKNIQY
TRBV6-5	TRBJ1-2	ASSQANYGYT
TRBV2	TRBJ2-1	ASSSNNNEQF
TRBV19	TRBJ2-7	ATPLPWMRGTYEQY
TRBV19	TRBJ1-1	ASSMGLINTEAF
TRBV5-1	TRBJ2-5	ASGPVGTEGETQY
TRBV5-1	TRBJ2-3	ASNPGAGIITDTQY
TRBV7-9	TRBJ2-7	ASSHPSYRGSYEQY
TRBV29-1	TRBJ1-5	SAGHSNQPQH
TRBV14	TRBJ1-3	ASSPVQEVGQGASGNTIY
TRBV11-1	TRBJ1-2	ASSFRDSIYGYT
TRBV6-1	TRBJ2-5	ASSEAPLTRRQETQY
TRBV7-9	TRBJ1-2	ASSGRREGTGYGYT
TRBV6-4	TRBJ2-1	ASSDLGGSDEQF